The 27 T cell receptor beta chains presented below share a single source sample, sequenced in a study of blood T cell repertoires in COVID-19. Libraries were prepared by immunoSEQ multiplex PCR; TCRdb keeps only in-frame clonotypes and omits some of them. The sample lists about 210,000 clones, 87% occurring once. The sequencing sample was made of PBMCs or T cells enriched from blood (not recorded which). The receptors derive from a young man with acute COVID-19.

The genes are TRBV29-1 and TRBJ2-3; tentatively, D is TRBD1 (5 bases). The length of the CDR3 is 14 residues. V was pared by 3 bases and J by 3 bases, with 13 bases between. Germline V gives CDR1 SQVTM, CDR2 ANQGSEA. This CDR3 reads CSVESRVGTDTQYF. CDR3 DNA sequence: TGCAGCGTTGAGTCCAGGGTGGGGACAGATACGCAGTATTTT.

V gene TRBV4-1 combines with J gene TRBJ2-7; 9 bases align to TRBD1. CDR1 is MGHRA and CDR2 is YSYEKL in the germline V gene. After removal of 3 bases from V and 2 bases from J, the junction contained 5 bases not matched to a gene. This CDR3 comprises 15 residues. CDR3: CASSQARTGAYEQYF. Written as DNA, the CDR3 is TGCGCCAGCAGCCAGGCCCGGACAGGGGCCTACGAGCAGTACTTC.

V and J are TRBV3-1 (or the pseudogene TRBV3-2) and TRBJ2-7; D is uncertain. Germline CDR1 and CDR2: LGHDT and YNNKEL (reference sequence). V dropped 3 bases and J dropped 12 bases, with 15 bases sitting between them. CDR3 size: 12 residues. CDR3 in DNA: TGTGCCAGCAGCCACCCTAAAGCGCCGAGGTACTTC. Protein sequence: CASSHPKAPRYF.

The rearrangement uses TRBV4-1 and TRBJ2-5, with TRBD1 as a possible D gene (6 bases). The CDR3 spans 16 residues. V was pared by 2 bases and J by 2 bases, with 15 bases between. The germline gives CDR1 MGHRA, CDR2 YSYEKL. CDR3 protein: CASSQRSRTAQETQYF. CDR3 DNA: TGCGCCAGCAGCCAAAGATCGCGGACAGCACAAGAGACCCAGTACTTC.

This clone occurred once. The genes are TRBV12-3 or TRBV12-4 and TRBJ1-5, with TRBD1 identical over 7 bases. V lost 4 bases to trimming and J lost 7 bases; unmatched junction nucleotides: 4. There are 13 residues in the CDR3. CDR3 nucleotides: TGTGCCAGCAGTTCACAGGGGAGCCAGCCCCAGCATTTT. This codes for CASSSQGSQPQHF.

The chain has TRBV7-9 and TRBJ1-6, with 9 bases lining up with TRBD1. Germline V lookup: CDR1 SEHNR, CDR2 FQNEAQ (reference sequence). With V trimmed by 3 bases and J by 7 bases, 4 bases remained unmatched. This CDR3 has 15 residues. This chain's CDR3 is CASSLDRGSNSPLHF. The CDR3 region has the DNA TGTGCCAGCAGCTTGGACAGGGGCAGCAATTCACCCCTCCACTTT.

The chain is built from TRBV28 and TRBJ1-2, with D maybe TRBD1 (5 bases). This CDR3 comprises 16 residues. V was shortened by 2 bases and J by 4 bases, with 17 bases between the two germline ends. CDR1 and CDR2 (germline): MDHEN, SYDVKM. CDR3 region: CASSLPQGQVPYGYTF. The CDR3 DNA reads as TGTGCCAGCAGTTTACCTCAGGGCCAGGTCCCCTATGGCTACACCTTC.

The chain recombines TRBV6-5 with TRBJ2-3; no clear D. The ends were cut back, 2 bases at V and 6 bases at J, with 12 bases in the middle. This CDR3 contains 14 residues. Germline values: CDR1 MNHEY, CDR2 SVGAGI. The CDR3 region has the DNA TGTGCCAGCAGTTACGAGAGGCGTGCGGATACGCAGTATTTT. Translating gives CASSYERRADTQYF.

The chain is built from TRBV29-1 and TRBJ2-1; 7 positions match TRBD2. Germline CDR1 reads SQVTM; CDR2 reads ANQGSEA. J was trimmed by 1 base and V by 7 bases; bases with no gene match: 4. CDR3 length: 13 amino acids. CDR3 residues: CSALAFSYNEQFF. The DNA of the CDR3 is TGCAGCGCACTAGCGTTTTCCTACAATGAGCAGTTCTTC.

The chain couples TRBV9 to TRBJ2-1; possible D gene TRBD1, 6 bases. This CDR3 contains 14 residues. Germline-derived CDR1 and CDR2 are SGDLS and YYNGEE. The V and J ends lost 4 bases and 7 bases respectively, with 15 bases between them. The CDR3 loop is CASSLRQDSNEQFF. In nucleotides, the CDR3 is TGTGCCAGCAGCCTACGACAGGACTCGAATGAGCAGTTCTTC.

This clone was counted a single time. The chain carries TRBV18 and TRBJ1-1; TRBD1 agrees at 9 bases. The CDR3 is 16 residues long. The V gene end was trimmed by 2 bases and the J gene end by 1 base; junction bases not matched to a gene: 5. CDR1 is KGHSH, CDR2 LQKENI, per germline. The CDR3 is CASSPIWGQGNTEAFF. In DNA form, the CDR3 reads TGTGCCAGCTCACCAATTTGGGGACAGGGGAACACTGAAGCTTTCTTT.

The chain links TRBV6-2 or TRBV6-3 to TRBJ1-2; 12 positions match TRBD1. The trim removed 6 bases at V and 8 bases at J, leaving 13 bases unmatched. This CDR3 spans 16 amino acids. Per the germline V gene, CDR1 is MNHEY and CDR2 is SVGEGT. CDR3 in amino acids: CASSHDLGQGASGYTF. The CDR3 bases are TGTGCCAGCAGCCACGACCTGGGACAGGGGGCGAGCGGCTACACCTTC.

This clone was seen just once. The genes are TRBV7-9 and TRBJ1-5; maybe TRBD1 (5 bases). CDR1 and CDR2 from the germline V gene are SEHNR and FQNEAQ (reference sequence). The CDR3 covers 15 residues. Trimming removed 1 base at V and 6 bases at J, with 13 bases between. The CDR3 DNA reads as TGTGCCAGCAGCTTAGATTCGGGGGTAACTCAGCCCCAGCATTTT. Its protein is CASSLDSGVTQPQHF.

The V call is TRBV10-3, the J call TRBJ2-7; 10 bases are shared with TRBD2. V trimming: 3 bases; J trimming: 5 bases; junction bases outside the gene matches: 4. There are 14 residues in the CDR3. Looked up from germline, CDR1 is ENHRY and CDR2 is SYGVKD. The CDR3 nucleotides read TGTGCCATCAGTGATTCCAGCGGGAGGGACGAGCAGTACTTC. It yields the protein CAISDSSGRDEQYF.

J is TRBJ2-1 and V is TRBV19; perhaps TRBD2 as D (5 bases). Germline values: CDR1 LNHDA, CDR2 SQIVND (reference sequence). CDR3 size: 11 residues. The V end lost 10 bases, the J end lost 8 bases, and 12 bases lay between the germline ends. CDR3 sequence (DNA): TGTGCCACCGGAGGAGCCCATGAGCAGTTCTTC. It is translated as CATGGAHEQFF.

The rearrangement links TRBV5-6 to TRBJ1-6, with D hard to call. CDR1 and CDR2 (germline): SGHDT, YYEEEE. The V end lost 2 bases, the J end lost 14 bases, and 11 bases lay between the germline ends. The CDR3 has 12 residues. CDR3 in amino acids: CASSFARSALHF. CDR3 DNA sequence: TGTGCCAGCAGCTTTGCCCGGTCGGCCCTCCACTTT. The full variable domain, its missing parts supplied by reference TRBV5-6 and TRBJ1-6, is DAGVTQSPTHLIKTRGQQVTLRCSPKSGHDTVSWYQQALGQGPQFIFQYYEEEERQRGNFPDRFSGHQFPNYSSELNVNALLLGDSALYLCASSFARSALHFGNGTRLTVT.

The chain recombines TRBV6-2 or TRBV6-3 with TRBJ1-2, with 9 bases that match TRBD1. The CDR3 consists of 15 residues. The germline gives CDR1 MNHEY, CDR2 SVGEGT. After removal of 6 bases from V and 1 base from J, the junction contained 6 bases not matched to a gene. The CDR3 spells CASSNSGQGNYGYTF. DNA of the CDR3: TGTGCCAGCAGCAATTCGGGACAGGGTAACTATGGCTACACCTTC.

This clone was seen only once. The chain joins TRBV5-4 to TRBJ1-2; D call uncertain. Trimming removed 1 base from V and 3 bases from J, with 7 bases in between. Germline-derived CDR1 and CDR2 are SGHNT and YYREEE (reference sequence). The CDR3 runs to 13 residues. CDR3 DNA sequence: TGTGCCAGCAGCTTGTCGGAGGACTATGGCTACACCTTC. This sequence encodes CASSLSEDYGYTF.

The chain is built from TRBV28 and TRBJ1-6; TRBD1 aligns across 9 bases. V gave up 7 bases and J gave up 10 bases; unmatched junction bases: 11. Germline loops: CDR1 MDHEN, CDR2 SYDVKM. CDR3 length: 15 residues. This CDR3 is CASTPSGTGQSPLHF. CDR3 nucleotides: TGTGCCAGCACCCCCTCGGGGACAGGGCAATCACCCCTCCACTTT.

This clone was seen a few times. The chain has TRBV28 and TRBJ2-6, with 9 bases identical to TRBD2. This CDR3 has 18 residues. In germline, CDR1 is MDHEN, CDR2 SYDVKM. V dropped 2 bases and J dropped 0; count of bases not matched to a gene: 5. Written as DNA, the CDR3 is TGTGCCAGCAGTTTAATCACTAGCGGGCTCTCTGGGGCCAACGTCCTGACTTTC. Encoded protein: CASSLITSGLSGANVLTF.

The sample holds one count of this clone. V gene TRBV12-3 or TRBV12-4 combines with J gene TRBJ2-2, with D unclear. The CDR3 runs 12 residues. Deletions cut 3 bases from V and 5 bases from J, with 4 bases between. CDR3 DNA sequence: TGTGCCAGCAGTTTCGGGACCGGGGAGCTGTTTTTT. Its translation is CASSFGTGELFF.

The V and J genes are TRBV7-9 and TRBJ1-5; D gene ambiguous. The CDR3 spans 14 residues. Germline CDR1 SEHNR, CDR2 FQNEAQ (reference sequence). Trimming took off 3 bases at V and 6 bases at J, with 12 bases between the two ends. CDR3 DNA sequence: TGTGCCAGCAGCTTTGCTGAGGGTGGTCAGCCCCAGCATTTT. Amino acids: CASSFAEGGQPQHF.

The rearrangement uses TRBV4-1 and TRBJ1-1; the match to TRBD1 covers 7 bases. This CDR3 comprises 15 residues. Germline CDR1 is MGHRA and CDR2 is YSYEKL. The V segment lost 3 bases and the J segment 3 bases; nucleotides outside the gene matches: 7. The CDR3 reads CASSHPGQKDTEAFF. The DNA of the CDR3 is TGCGCCAGCAGCCACCCGGGACAGAAAGACACTGAAGCTTTCTTT.

The genes are TRBV28 and TRBJ1-3; TRBD1 aligns across 8 bases. Trimming cost V 1 base and J 5 bases; bases outside gene matches: 7. This CDR3 is 16 amino acids long. Germline CDR1 MDHEN, CDR2 SYDVKM. For the CDR3, the DNA is TGTGCCAGCAGTTTATCCCCAGGGGGCGCTCGAAACACCATATATTTT. This sequence encodes CASSLSPGGARNTIYF.

The V gene is TRBV27, the J gene TRBJ1-1; D possibly corresponds to TRBD1 (5 bases). This CDR3 is 16 amino acids long. V was pared by 2 bases and J by 7 bases, with 20 bases between. The germline CDR1 and CDR2 sequences are MNHEY and SMNVEV (reference sequence). CDR3 residues: CASSLQGQSVLDEAFF. CDR3 DNA sequence: TGTGCCAGCAGTTTACAGGGCCAGTCGGTGCTTGATGAAGCTTTCTTT.

The chain joins TRBV6-1 to TRBJ1-1; 8 nucleotides align to TRBD1. The J segment lost 8 bases and the V segment lost 1 base, leaving 3 bases of the junction unmatched. The CDR3 has 13 amino acids. The germline gives CDR1 MNHNS, CDR2 SASEGT. The DNA for the CDR3 is TGTGCCAGCAGTGAAGTATGGGACAGGGAAGCTTTCTTT. This codes for CASSEVWDREAFF.

V is TRBV2 and J is TRBJ2-3; 15 bases are a match to TRBD2. CDR1 is SNHLY and CDR2 is FYNNEI in the germline V gene. The CDR3 has 19 amino acids. The V and J ends lost 3 bases and 3 bases, in that order; junction bases with no gene match: 10. The CDR3 DNA reads as TGTGCCAGCAGTGACCCCGGACTAGCGGGAGGGCAAATGACAGATACGCAGTATTTT. Translation gives CASSDPGLAGGQMTDTQYF.